These 29 T cell receptor beta chains share one sample of origin, sequenced in a study of identical twins (dated by TCRdb to the mid-2010s). Libraries were made using 5' RACE. TCRdb records Illumina HiSeq 2000 as the sequencer. The public reads were reprocessed in TCRdb via fastp at Q25 and MiXCR, keeping in-frame beta chains. Every distinct CDR3 protein forms one entry, paired with its most common genes and DNA. Present in this sample are 350,000 or so distinct CDR3 sequences, 9% to 15% of which were seen just once. Of the sample, 7.2% is held by the ten largest clones. These sequences were also reported in another study, on yellow fever vaccine responses in identical twins.

Sequencing was carried out using CD8+ T cells sorted from blood. The receptors here all came from a woman between 18 and 29 years old in good health.

This clonotype was seen more than once but under ten times. The chain links TRBV5-1 to TRBJ2-5; no definite D call. The CDR3 length is 15 residues. In germline, CDR1 is SGHRS, CDR2 YFSETQ. V lost 3 bases, J lost 4 bases, and 16 bases lay in between. This chain's CDR3 is CASSSRARKIETQYF. The DNA of the CDR3 is TGCGCCAGCAGCTCTCGGGCGCGGAAAATAGAGACCCAGTACTTC.

CDR3 DNA sequence: TGTGCCAGCAGTTCCGGGACAGGGTGGAATTTGGACACTGAAGCTTTCTTT. As protein: CASSSGTGWNLDTEAFF. The V and J genes are TRBV12-3 or TRBV12-4 and TRBJ1-1; 9 nucleotides agree with TRBD1. J lost 3 bases, V lost 4 bases, and 12 bases had no gene match. The CDR3 loop spans 17 amino acids.

The V call is TRBV6-1, the J call TRBJ1-6; D not certain. V lost 8 bases to trimming and J lost 7 bases, with 15 bases between them. CDR3 length: 14 amino acids. The germline CDR1 and CDR2 sequences are MNHNS and SASEGT. The CDR3 sequence is CASAEAVENSPLHF. As DNA, the CDR3 is TGTGCCAGCGCCGAGGCAGTGGAGAATTCACCCCTCCACTTT.

The sample holds one count of this clonotype. This chain joins TRBV23-1 and TRBJ2-1; 10 positions agree with TRBD2. TRBV23-1 is an open reading frame, and its role is uncertain. V gave up 1 base and J gave up 5 bases; unmatched junction bases: 5. The CDR3 is made up of 16 amino acids. The CDR3 spells CASSQYLAGANNEQFF. As DNA, the CDR3 is TGCGCCAGCAGTCAATACCTAGCGGGAGCTAACAATGAGCAGTTCTTC.

V usage is TRBV6-1 and J usage is TRBJ2-2, with D possibly called TRBD1 or TRBD2 (5 bases each). The germline V gene has CDR1 MNHNS and CDR2 SASEGT. Trimming took 1 base from V and 1 from J, leaving 13 bases between them. This CDR3 region has 17 residues. The CDR3 nucleotides are TGTGCCAGCAGTGAAGTAACGGGACGGTTGAACACCGGGGAGCTGTTTTTT. It encodes CASSEVTGRLNTGELFF.

The J gene is TRBJ2-6, the V gene TRBV7-9, with 8 bases fitting TRBD1. J gave up 4 bases and V 5 bases, and 10 bases lay outside the gene matches. Germline CDR1 reads SEHNR; CDR2 reads FQNEAQ (reference sequence). This CDR3 comprises 17 residues. Here the CDR3 DNA reads TGTGCCAGCAGCGCAGACAGGGGATTGAGCGGGGCCAACGTCCTGACTTTC. Amino acids: CASSADRGLSGANVLTF.

The CDR3 DNA follows: TGTGCCAGCAGCTTATATTCCTTCTACGAGCAGTACGTC. It codes for CASSLYSFYEQYV. The V gene is TRBV7-2, the J gene TRBJ2-7; D not certain. V dropped 2 bases and J dropped 3 bases, with 8 bases sitting between them. This CDR3 is built from 13 residues. The germline V gene has CDR1 SGHTA and CDR2 FQGNSA.

The sample holds a few counts of this clonotype. The V call is TRBV12-3 or TRBV12-4, the J call TRBJ2-2; TRBD1 agrees at 11 bases. This CDR3 spans 14 amino acids. J was trimmed by 6 bases and V by 8 bases; bases with no gene match: 5. The CDR3: CASVRDRGSGELFF. The CDR3 DNA sequence: TGTGCCAGCGTCCGGGACAGGGGGTCCGGGGAGCTGTTTTTT.

V gene TRBV5-1 combines with J gene TRBJ2-2; D gene ambiguous. CDR1 and CDR2 from the germline V gene are SGHRS and YFSETQ. CDR3 length: 15 amino acids. V lost 2 bases and J 3 bases, leaving 11 bases between the germline ends. The CDR3: CASSFVTLDTGELFF. Written as DNA, the CDR3 is TGCGCCAGCAGCTTTGTAACTCTGGACACCGGGGAGCTGTTTTTT.

This clonotype appeared a few times. The chain joins TRBV7-9 to TRBJ1-4; possible D gene TRBD1, 6 bases. There are 16 residues in the CDR3. Trimming removed 4 bases from V and 5 bases from J, with 17 bases in between. Germline loops: CDR1 SEHNR, CDR2 FQNEAQ (reference sequence). CDR3 loop: CASSSGSGGQNEKLFF. CDR3 DNA: TGTGCCAGCAGCTCAGGCTCCGGGGGCCAAAATGAAAAACTGTTTTTT.

A few counts support this clonotype. DNA of the CDR3: TGTGCCAGCCGTTCGACTAGCGGGAATTTTTTCTTC. Residues: CASRSTSGNFFF. The chain carries TRBV27 and TRBJ2-1, with 11 positions matching TRBD2. The V segment lost 8 bases and the J segment 16 bases; nucleotides outside the gene matches: 10. CDR3 length: 12 amino acids. The germline CDR1 and CDR2 sequences are MNHEY and SMNVEV (reference sequence).

The rearrangement joins TRBV14 to TRBJ2-2; perhaps TRBD1 as D (5 bases). The germline V and J ends were trimmed by 1 base and 0 bases, with 9 bases remaining between them. Looked up from germline, CDR1 is SGHDN and CDR2 is FVKESK. The CDR3 is made up of 16 amino acids. The CDR3: CASSQGMTANTGELFF. The CDR3 DNA follows: TGTGCCAGCAGCCAAGGAATGACAGCGAACACCGGGGAGCTGTTTTTT.

This clonotype was observed a handful of times. The rearrangement links TRBV5-1 to TRBJ2-5; 16 nucleotides align to TRBD2. Germline CDR1 and CDR2: SGHRS and YFSETQ. The CDR3 has 19 residues. The V gene end was trimmed by 4 bases and the J gene end by 5 bases; junction bases not matched to a gene: 14. The DNA of the CDR3 is TGCGCCAGCAGCCCAGGACAGCCGGGACTAGCGGGAGGGCGGGAGACCCAGTACTTC. Translation: CASSPGQPGLAGGRETQYF.

This clonotype was observed a handful of times. This chain joins TRBV7-7 and TRBJ2-1; D gene unclear. This CDR3 has 14 amino acids. V lost 5 bases and J 0 bases, leaving 8 bases between the germline ends. Germline CDR1 and CDR2: SSHAT and FNYEAQ (reference sequence). The chain's CDR3 is CASSAFSSYNEQFF. The CDR3 DNA reads TGTGCCAGCAGCGCATTTAGCTCCTACAATGAGCAGTTCTTC.

V and J are TRBV10-3 and TRBJ2-2; possibly TRBD1 for D (5 bases). The CDR3 runs 16 residues. Germline-derived CDR1 and CDR2 are ENHRY and SYGVKD. Trimming cost V 4 bases and J 0 bases, with 12 bases left between them. CDR3 in amino acids: CAISVPTESNTGELFF. The CDR3 DNA reads as TGTGCCATCAGTGTGCCGACAGAGTCGAACACCGGGGAGCTGTTTTTT.

This clonotype was counted between two and nine times. The chain carries TRBV7-9 and TRBJ2-1; D is uncertain. Germline V CDR1 and CDR2: SEHNR, FQNEAQ (reference sequence). This CDR3 spans 12 amino acids. The V gene lost 0 bases and the J gene lost 8 bases, with 5 bases spanning the gap. CDR3 DNA: TGTGCCAGCAGCTTAGCGTTGTATGAGCAGTTCTTC. The encoded protein is CASSLALYEQFF.

CDR3 in amino acids: CSAKQGGYYGYTF. Here the CDR3 DNA reads TGCAGTGCGAAGCAGGGGGGCTATTATGGCTACACCTTC. The chain couples TRBV20-1 to TRBJ1-2; 7 bases are a match to TRBD1. The CDR3 totals 13 residues. After removal of 6 bases from V and 5 bases from J, the junction contained 9 bases not matched to a gene. The germline V gene encodes CDR1 DFQATT and CDR2 SNEGSKA (reference sequence).

This clonotype was observed a few times. This chain joins TRBV11-2 and TRBJ2-7, with a weak D call TRBD2 (6 bases). Trimming removed 0 bases at V and 4 bases at J, with 10 bases between. CDR1 and CDR2 (germline): SGHAT, FQNNGV. The CDR3 is made up of 14 amino acids. The CDR3 region has the DNA TGTGCCAGCAGCTTAGACGGGAGACGGTACGAGCAGTACTTC. It is translated as CASSLDGRRYEQYF.

The chain joins TRBV5-4 to TRBJ2-5; 11 nucleotides align to TRBD2. Per germline, CDR1 SGHNT and CDR2 YYREEE (reference sequence). CDR3 length equals 20 residues. V gave up 2 bases and J gave up 5 bases; unmatched junction bases: 20. The CDR3 sequence is CASSFAHGTSGGLAEETQYF. In nucleotides, the CDR3 is TGTGCCAGCAGCTTCGCCCACGGCACTAGCGGGGGCTTGGCGGAGGAGACCCAGTACTTC.

CDR3 in amino acids: CARSPGLAAGELFF. In nucleotides, the CDR3 is TGTGCCAGAAGTCCGGGACTAGCGGCCGGGGAGCTGTTTTTT. The rearrangement joins TRBV25-1 to TRBJ2-2, with TRBD2 matching 11 bases. Germline V gene sequence: CDR1 MGHDK, CDR2 SYGVNS. The CDR3 runs 14 residues. Trimming took 9 bases from V and 6 from J; bases not matched to a gene: 6.

This clonotype has just a few counts. The V gene is TRBV24-1, the J gene TRBJ2-1; D may match TRBD1 or TRBD2 (5 bases each). The germline gives CDR1 KGHDR, CDR2 SFDVKD. With 1 base removed from V and 8 bases from J, the gap between germline ends came to 8 bases. This CDR3 has 13 amino acids. This chain's CDR3 is CATSDFLGDEQFF. The CDR3 coding sequence is TGTGCCACCAGTGATTTTTTGGGGGATGAGCAGTTCTTC.

V and J are TRBV28 and TRBJ1-2; no definite D call. Germline assignment: CDR1 MDHEN and CDR2 SYDVKM. V dropped 6 bases and J dropped 6 bases, with 14 bases sitting between them. CDR3 size: 13 residues. Here the CDR3 DNA reads TGTGCCAGCAGACCTCGATATGAGGATGGCTACACCTTC. Encoded protein: CASRPRYEDGYTF.

V and J are TRBV4-1 and TRBJ2-7, with TRBD2 matching over 11 bases. The CDR3 spans 16 residues. The V gene end was trimmed by 4 bases and the J gene end by 2 bases; junction bases not matched to a gene: 7. From germline, CDR1 is MGHRA and CDR2 YSYEKL. CDR3 sequence reads: CASSLTGLAETYEQYF. CDR3 bases: TGCGCCAGCAGCCTAACGGGACTAGCGGAAACCTACGAGCAGTACTTC.

This chain joins TRBV11-1 and TRBJ2-1, with 13 bases lining up with TRBD2. Germline CDR1 is SGHAT and CDR2 is FQDESV (reference sequence). CDR3 size: 17 residues. The ends lost 5 bases at V and 4 bases at J; junction bases unmatched: 8. CDR3 in amino acids: CASSPPGLAGEYNEQFF. The CDR3 DNA reads as TGTGCCAGCAGCCCACCCGGACTAGCGGGGGAGTACAATGAGCAGTTCTTC.

The gene calls are TRBV19 and TRBJ2-7; 8 nucleotides match TRBD2. Germline lookup yields CDR1 LNHDA and CDR2 SQIVND (reference sequence). CDR3 length: 14 residues. V shed 1 base, J shed 6 bases, and the junction held 5 bases outside the gene matches. The DNA of the CDR3 is TGTGCCAGTAGTATAGCGGGAGGGCCGGGCGAGCAGTACTTC. Translated, it gives CASSIAGGPGEQYF.

This clonotype was picked up many times. The chain recombines TRBV29-1 with TRBJ1-1; D gene uncertain. CDR3 length: 16 amino acids. Germline V gene lookup returns CDR1 SQVTM and CDR2 ANQGSEA. The V end lost 1 base, the J end lost 8 bases, and 23 bases lay between the germline ends. CDR3 loop: CSVEGLGSAVFVEAFF. As DNA, the CDR3 is TGCAGCGTTGAAGGCTTGGGGTCGGCGGTCTTTGTAGAAGCTTTCTTT.

This clonotype occurred a few times. The chain is built from TRBV24-1 and TRBJ2-7; no firm D call. The CDR3 sequence is 13 residues long. Per germline, CDR1 KGHDR and CDR2 SFDVKD. V lost 3 bases and J 0 bases, leaving 5 bases between the germline ends. Written as DNA, the CDR3 is TGTGCCACCAGTGATAGGAGCTCCTACGAGCAGTACTTC. Amino acids: CATSDRSSYEQYF.

This clonotype turned up a few times. V usage is TRBV6-4 and J usage is TRBJ2-2; 7 nucleotides align to TRBD2. The trim removed 3 bases at V and 5 bases at J, leaving 12 bases unmatched. The germline V gene encodes CDR1 MRHNA and CDR2 SNTAGT. The CDR3 has 17 amino acids. CDR3 DNA sequence: TGTGCCAGCAGTGAGGCCCCGAGCGGGGTAGGAACCGGGGAGCTGTTTTTT. Residues: CASSEAPSGVGTGELFF.

J is TRBJ2-3 and V is TRBV7-9; D call uncertain. Germline CDR1 is SEHNR and CDR2 is FQNEAQ (reference sequence). V lost 8 bases and J lost 5, with 23 bases in between. This CDR3 has 16 residues. In DNA, the CDR3 is TGTGCCAGCGGCCCCGGGCCCCAGATCTTGTTAGATACGCAGTATTTT. Translation gives CASGPGPQILLDTQYF.